This is a list of T cell receptor beta chains from one sample in a study of radiotherapy plus CTLA-4 blockade in lung cancer. Clones were read by immunoSEQ multiplex PCR, and TCRdb kept only the in-frame ones, dropping some. The sample comprises about 95,000 clones, around 86% of which are singletons, and 3.4% rests with the top ten. This specimen was peripheral blood, taken from a patient treated with radiotherapy plus ipilimumab. Receptor source: a human donor with non-small cell lung cancer who had a partial response to radiotherapy plus ipilimumab. Both conserved end residues are part of each CDR3. The D gene is left open where the match is weak. Some rows have no size entry. The others give once, few or many, or a class for an expanded clone.

D: NA; J: TRBJ1-2; V: TRBV6-6; size: few; DNA: TGTGCCAGCAGTCGGTACGAACACTATGGCTACACCTTC; CDR3: CASSRYEHYGYTF
D: NA; J: TRBJ2-7; V: TRBV28; size: NA; DNA: TGTGCCAGCAGTCTACAGGCTCGCTACGAGCAGTACTTC; CDR3: CASSLQARYEQYF
D: NA; J: TRBJ2-1; V: TRBV7-3; size: few; DNA: TGTGCCAGCAGCTTAGGGCGGGACAGTTACAATGAGCAGTTCTTC; CDR3: CASSLGRDSYNEQFF
D: TRBD2; J: TRBJ2-1; V: TRBV4-1; size: NA; DNA: TGCGCCAGCAGCCGACGACTAGCGCAGGGTGAGCAGTTCTTC; CDR3: CASSRRLAQGEQFF
D: NA; J: TRBJ2-7; V: TRBV6-1; size: few; DNA: TGTGCCAGCAGTTCCAAGCCGCAGCGTTACGAGCAGTACTTC; CDR3: CASSSKPQRYEQYF
D: NA; J: TRBJ2-2; V: TRBV4-1; size: once; DNA: TGCGCCAGCAGCCAAGATCAATCCGGCGGGGAGCTGTTTTTT; CDR3: CASSQDQSGGELFF
D: TRBD2; J: TRBJ2-5; V: TRBV30; size: NA; DNA: TGTGCCTGGACCATAGCGGGGGGGATAAAGACCCAGTACTTC; CDR3: CAWTIAGGIKTQYF
D: NA; J: TRBJ1-2; V: TRBV2; size: NA; DNA: TGTGCCAGCATGAGGGAACAGGGTAATGGCTACACCTTC; CDR3: CASMREQGNGYTF
D: TRBD1; J: TRBJ2-5; V: TRBV9; size: NA; DNA: TGTGCCAGCAGCGCTCCCAGGGGGAACCAAGAGACCCAGTACTTC; CDR3: CASSAPRGNQETQYF
D: TRBD1; J: TRBJ1-4; V: TRBV10-3; size: NA; DNA: TGTGCCATCAGAGGGACAGATAATGAAAAACTGTTTTTT; CDR3: CAIRGTDNEKLFF
D: TRBD1; J: TRBJ1-5; V: TRBV7-6; size: NA; DNA: TGTGCCAGCAGCTCCGGGACAGGGTTAAATCAGCCCCAGCATTTT; CDR3: CASSSGTGLNQPQHF
D: TRBD1; J: TRBJ2-7; V: TRBV30; size: NA; DNA: TGTGCCTGGCTTGACAGGGGGGTACATTTCGAGCAGTACTTC; CDR3: CAWLDRGVHFEQYF
D: NA; J: TRBJ1-4; V: TRBV5-1; size: NA; DNA: TGCGCCAGCAGCCTGGACAGTCCTAATGAAAAACTGTTTTTT; CDR3: CASSLDSPNEKLFF
D: TRBD1; J: TRBJ2-7; V: TRBV9; size: NA; DNA: TGTGCCAGCAGCGTAGATCAGGGGACAGCTTACGAGCAGTACTTC; CDR3: CASSVDQGTAYEQYF
D: TRBD1; J: TRBJ1-1; V: TRBV29-1; size: NA; DNA: TGCAGCGTTGAAAGGACAGGGGGGGACACTGAAGCTTTCTTT; CDR3: CSVERTGGDTEAFF
D: NA; J: TRBJ2-7; V: TRBV27; size: NA; DNA: TGTGCCAGCAGTTTATCCCCTCGAGGGGGCTACGAGCAGTACTTC; CDR3: CASSLSPRGGYEQYF
D: TRBD2; J: TRBJ2-1; V: TRBV18; size: NA; DNA: TGTGCCAGCTCACAGGGACTAGCTCGGAGTTACAATGAGCAGTTCTTC; CDR3: CASSQGLARSYNEQFF
D: TRBD1; J: TRBJ1-5; V: TRBV28; size: NA; DNA: TGTGCCAGCAGACCCGGACAGGGGTTTCATAGCAATCAGCCCCAGCATTTT; CDR3: CASRPGQGFHSNQPQHF
D: TRBD1; J: TRBJ2-7; V: TRBV2; size: NA; DNA: TGCGCCGTACGGGACAGGGGCCGTGAGCAGTACTTC; CDR3: CAVRDRGREQYF
D: TRBD1; J: TRBJ2-7; V: TRBV10-1; size: NA; DNA: TGCGCCAGCAGTGAGGACGCAGGGGGCTCCGAGCAGTACTTC; CDR3: CASSEDAGGSEQYF
D: NA; J: TRBJ2-3; V: TRBV18; size: few; DNA: TGTGCCAGCTCACCGGGCCAAATCGGCACAGATACGCAGTATTTT; CDR3: CASSPGQIGTDTQYF
D: NA; J: TRBJ2-1; V: TRBV5-4; size: NA; DNA: TGTGCCAGCAGCCCCGATCCTAGCGCTTCCAATGAGCAGTTCTTC; CDR3: CASSPDPSASNEQFF
D: NA; J: TRBJ1-1; V: TRBV28; size: once; DNA: TGTGCCAGCAGTTCAGGGGTTGGTCACACTGAAGCTTTCTTT; CDR3: CASSSGVGHTEAFF
D: TRBD1; J: TRBJ2-1; V: TRBV6-5; size: once; DNA: TGTGCCAGTGCCGGGACAGGGCTATACAATGAGCAGTTCTTC; CDR3: CASAGTGLYNEQFF
D: NA; J: TRBJ2-7; V: TRBV18; size: NA; DNA: TGTGCCAGCTCACCGGGTTCGGGAGCCTACGAGCAGTACTTC; CDR3: CASSPGSGAYEQYF
D: TRBD2; J: TRBJ2-1; V: TRBV19; size: NA; DNA: TGTGCCAGTAGTAGACTAGCGGATTACAATGAGCAGTTCTTC; CDR3: CASSRLADYNEQFF
D: TRBD1; J: TRBJ1-1; V: TRBV7-3; size: once; DNA: TGTGCCAGCAGCTTCACAGGGGGAACTGAAGCTTTCTTT; CDR3: CASSFTGGTEAFF
D: TRBD2; J: TRBJ2-3; V: TRBV9; size: few; DNA: TGTGCCAGCAGCAGAAGCGGGAGGGGGCCAGATACGCAGTATTTT; CDR3: CASSRSGRGPDTQYF
D: NA; J: TRBJ2-5; V: TRBV7-9; size: NA; DNA: TGTGCCAGCAGCTCCAGAATCCTAGCGACGGGTCAAGAGACCCAGTACTTC; CDR3: CASSSRILATGQETQYF
D: TRBD2; J: TRBJ2-1; V: TRBV5-1; size: NA; DNA: TGCGCCAGCAGCTTGGGGTTCGGGGCGGGAGGGAGCTACAATGAGCAGTTCTTC; CDR3: CASSLGFGAGGSYNEQFF
D: NA; J: TRBJ2-2; V: TRBV7-2; size: NA; DNA: TGTGCCAGCAGCCAACAGCCCACCGGGGAGCTGTTTTTT; CDR3: CASSQQPTGELFF
D: NA; J: TRBJ1-1; V: TRBV6-5; size: NA; DNA: TGTGCCAGCAGTGCGCTTGGGAGGAACACTGAAGCTTTCTTT; CDR3: CASSALGRNTEAFF